The 28 T cell receptor beta chains below were found in one sample sequenced in a study of T cells in Graves' hyperthyroidism and ophthalmopathy. Researchers took RNA transcripts and amplified the TCR beta CDR3 regions from them. First-round RT-PCR with HTBI primers amplified the TCR CDR3 region. TCRdb independently ran MiXCR on the multiplex PCR reads; one entry per CDR3 protein. The sample records about 560,000 distinct CDR3 sequences, 15% to 17% being singletons. The sample consisted of blood. The receptor set was obtained from a woman in her thirties with Graves' hyperthyroidism.

In this sample, this clonotype turned up many times. V gene TRBV5-1 combines with J gene TRBJ2-2, with TRBD2 identical over 8 bases. The length of the CDR3 is 16 residues. Germline lookup yields CDR1 SGHRS and CDR2 YFSETQ. The trim removed 0 bases at V and 2 bases at J, leaving 3 bases unmatched. The CDR3 protein is CASSLDLAGNTGELFF. CDR3 coding DNA: TGCGCCAGCAGCTTGGACCTAGCGGGTAACACCGGGGAGCTGTTTTTT.

This clonotype was detected a few times. V gene TRBV20-1 combines with J gene TRBJ1-5, with D tentatively TRBD1 (5 bases). The V gene lost 3 bases and the J gene lost 2 bases, with 20 bases spanning the gap. There are 17 residues in the CDR3. Germline V CDR1 and CDR2: DFQATT, SNEGSKA (reference sequence). The DNA of the CDR3 is TGCAGTGCTAGTCGGTCGCAGGTAGGGGTAGGCAATCAGCCCCAGCATTTT. It is translated as CSASRSQVGVGNQPQHF.

This clonotype was counted at least ten times. The chain carries TRBV20-1 and TRBJ2-7; a possible D gene is TRBD2 (5 bases). The ends were cut back, 4 bases at V and 4 bases at J, with 11 bases in the middle. There are 12 residues in the CDR3. Germline V lookup: CDR1 DFQATT, CDR2 SNEGSKA (reference sequence). The CDR3 DNA sequence: TGCAGTGCTATGGACGGGGATTACGAGCAGTACTTC. It is translated as CSAMDGDYEQYF.

Many counts were recorded for this clonotype. The chain links TRBV3-1 to TRBJ2-7, with D possibly matching TRBD1 (5 bases). V shed 1 base and J shed 2 bases, with 9 bases lying between them. CDR1 and CDR2 (germline): LGHDT, YNNKEL (reference sequence). The CDR3 extends over 14 amino acids. CDR3 loop: CASSQADSPYEQYF. CDR3 nucleotide sequence: TGTGCCAGCAGCCAAGCCGACAGCCCCTACGAGCAGTACTTC.

V gene TRBV9 combines with J gene TRBJ1-6; 7 nucleotides match TRBD1. The germline gives CDR1 SGDLS, CDR2 YYNGEE. CDR3 length: 15 residues. After removal of 0 bases from V and 10 bases from J, the junction contained 7 bases not matched to a gene. The CDR3 coding sequence is TGTGCCAGCAGCGTAGCACCGGCAGGGGGGTCACCCCTCCACTTT. It is translated as CASSVAPAGGSPLHF.

This clonotype was counted ten times or more. The chain recombines TRBV18 with TRBJ2-7, with 8 bases aligning to TRBD2. This CDR3 is 15 amino acids long. The V and J ends lost 3 bases and 2 bases, in that order; junction bases with no gene match: 6. Germline-derived CDR1 and CDR2 are KGHSH and LQKENI. CDR3 in amino acids: CASSPGLATTYEQYF. The CDR3, as DNA: TGTGCCAGCTCACCCGGACTAGCCACAACCTACGAGCAGTACTTC.

This clonotype was seen repeatedly, ten times or more. V gene TRBV3-1 combines with J gene TRBJ1-3; 7 nucleotides align to TRBD1. Trimming removed 3 bases from V and 4 bases from J; junction bases left unmatched: 6. In germline, CDR1 is LGHDT, CDR2 YNNKEL (reference sequence). CDR3 length: 15 amino acids. For the CDR3, the DNA is TGTGCCAGCAGCCAGGGGACAGCCCGAGGAAACACCATATATTTT. It codes for CASSQGTARGNTIYF.

This clonotype was detected ten times or more. This chain uses TRBV7-3 with TRBJ2-1; TRBD2 matches 7 bases. The CDR3 has 16 residues. The junction had 8 bases not matched to a gene; V was cut back by 5 bases and J by 1 base. Germline CDR1 and CDR2: SGHTA and FQGTGA. The CDR3 reads CASSALASGSYNEQFF. CDR3 bases: TGTGCCAGCAGCGCACTAGCGTCGGGGTCCTACAATGAGCAGTTCTTC.

V gene TRBV27 combines with J gene TRBJ2-5; 9 nucleotides line up with TRBD1. V was clipped by 4 bases and J by 5 bases; unmatched bases: 11. Looked up from germline, CDR1 is MNHEY and CDR2 is SMNVEV (reference sequence). This CDR3 contains 16 residues. Written as DNA, the CDR3 is TGTGCCAGCAGTTCCCAATCAGCGGACAGGGGTGAGACCCAGTACTTC. Translation: CASSSQSADRGETQYF.

The table lists this clonotype with many counts. The chain combines TRBV6-1 with TRBJ2-4, with D possibly being TRBD1 or TRBD2 (6 bases each). Trimming cost V 0 bases and J 1 base, with 19 bases left between them. Germline V lookup: CDR1 MNHNS, CDR2 SASEGT. The CDR3 length is 19 residues. The CDR3 coding sequence is TGTGCCAGCAGTGAAGCTCGGGGGCGACAGGTTGAGGCCAAAAACATTCAGTACTTC. Protein: CASSEARGRQVEAKNIQYF.

The DNA for the CDR3 is TGCAGCGCCACCACAGGGTTCCAATTTTACAATGAGCAGTTCTTC. Translation: CSATTGFQFYNEQFF. The chain recombines TRBV29-1 with TRBJ2-1; D is perhaps TRBD1 (6 bases). Trimming stripped 7 bases from V and 4 bases from J, with 20 bases between. The CDR3 totals 15 residues. CDR1 is SQVTM and CDR2 is ANQGSEA in the germline V gene.

Notes on this clonotype: This may be a read error, as it is one base from a much larger clone. J is TRBJ1-3 and V is TRBV7-9; D is unresolved. CDR3 length: 15 residues. The germline V gene has CDR1 SEHNR and CDR2 FQNEAQ (reference sequence). CDR3 in DNA: TGTGCCGGCAGCTTCTCGGCGAACTCTGGAAACACCATATATTTT. It yields the protein CAGSFSANSGNTIYF.

Many counts were recorded for this clonotype. The chain employs TRBV20-1 and TRBJ1-2; 8 bases map to TRBD1. From germline, CDR1 is DFQATT and CDR2 SNEGSKA (reference sequence). The CDR3 is 14 residues long. The ends lost 5 bases at V and 4 bases at J; junction bases unmatched: 9. The CDR3 here is CSAPDRAGGYGYTF. For the CDR3, the DNA is TGCAGTGCTCCGGACAGGGCGGGGGGCTATGGCTACACCTTC.

This clonotype was seen a few times. The chain joins TRBV5-1 to TRBJ2-7; a possible D gene is TRBD2 (5 bases). V lost 0 bases and J lost 5, with 21 bases in between. Germline V CDR1 and CDR2: SGHRS, YFSETQ. The CDR3 runs to 17 residues. CDR3 protein: CASSLGEGSPGVDEQYF. CDR3 DNA sequence: TGCGCCAGCAGCTTGGGTGAGGGTAGCCCGGGTGTAGACGAGCAGTACTTC.

This clonotype came up many times. The J gene is TRBJ1-2, the V gene TRBV6-1; possibly TRBD1 for D (5 bases). Germline lookup yields CDR1 MNHNS and CDR2 SASEGT. This CDR3 comprises 12 residues. Trimming shortened V by 4 bases and J by 8 bases, and 11 bases separated the two germline ends. This CDR3 reads CASSATVQGYTF. The CDR3 DNA reads TGTGCCAGCAGTGCGACAGTTCAGGGCTACACCTTC.

This clonotype was detected ten times or more. The genes are TRBV18 and TRBJ1-1; D unresolved. Trimming took off 5 bases at V and 3 bases at J, with 10 bases between the two ends. The germline gives CDR1 KGHSH, CDR2 LQKENI. CDR3 length: 13 amino acids. The CDR3 sequence: CASSGVGDTEAFF. The CDR3 coding sequence is TGTGCCAGCTCAGGGGTCGGGGACACTGAAGCTTTCTTT. Drawing the rest from reference TRBV18 and TRBJ1-1, the complete variable domain is NAGVMQNPRHLVRRRGQEARLRCSPMKGHSHVYWYRQLPEEGLKFMVYLQKENIIDESGMPKERFSAEFPKEGPSILRIQQVVRGDSAAYFCASSGVGDTEAFFGQGTRLTVV.

The chain recombines TRBV20-1 with TRBJ2-1; 8 nucleotides match TRBD1. Looked up from germline, CDR1 is DFQATT and CDR2 is SNEGSKA (reference sequence). V dropped 2 bases and J dropped 4; count of bases not matched to a gene: 4. CDR3 length equals 14 residues. The CDR3 here is CSARPGQAYNEQFF. CDR3 coding DNA: TGCAGTGCTAGACCGGGACAGGCTTACAATGAGCAGTTCTTC.

This clonotype was recorded many times. This rearrangement joins TRBV11-2 to TRBJ2-5, with D possibly TRBD1 on 6 matching bases. The CDR3 length is 15 residues. Trimming stripped 5 bases from V and 4 bases from J, with 17 bases between. Germline V gene data show CDR1 as SGHAT and CDR2 as FQNNGV. The CDR3 reads CASSPTPTGLETQYF. The CDR3 coding sequence is TGTGCCAGCAGCCCAACGCCGACAGGTTTAGAGACCCAGTACTTC. Supplemented by reference TRBV11-2 and TRBJ2-5, the full variable domain reads EAGVAQSPRYKIIEKRQSVAFWCNPISGHATLYWYQQILGQGPKLLIQFQNNGVVDDSQLPKDRFSAERLKGVDSTLKIQPAKLEDSAVYLCASSPTPTGLETQYFGPGTRLLVL.

The rearrangement uses TRBV7-9 and TRBJ2-6, with 7 bases identical to TRBD1. With 5 bases clipped from V and 3 bases from J, the junction kept 1 base outside the gene matches. Germline V gene lookup returns CDR1 SEHNR and CDR2 FQNEAQ (reference sequence). The CDR3 length is 14 residues. Here the CDR3 DNA reads TGTGCCAGCAGCCCAGGGGGTGGGGCCAACGTCCTGACTTTC. Amino acids: CASSPGGGANVLTF.

This clonotype was seen ten or more times. The CDR3 DNA sequence: TGTGCCAGCAGTTACGATCTAGGGACAGGGGAGGATCAGCCCCAGCATTTT. It translates to CASSYDLGTGEDQPQHF. The chain combines TRBV6-2 or TRBV6-3 with TRBJ1-5, with 10 positions matching TRBD1. The CDR3 spans 17 residues. V trimming: 2 bases; J trimming: 5 bases; junction bases outside the gene matches: 9. Looked up from germline, CDR1 is MNHEY and CDR2 is SVGEGT.

This clonotype was counted between two and nine times. V gene TRBV20-1 combines with J gene TRBJ2-7; tentatively, D is TRBD2 (6 bases). The V end lost 0 bases, the J end lost 5 bases, and 11 bases lay between the germline ends. Germline V lookup: CDR1 DFQATT, CDR2 SNEGSKA (reference sequence). The CDR3 consists of 13 residues. CDR3 sequence reads: CSARDWRADEQYF. CDR3 nucleotides: TGCAGTGCTAGAGATTGGAGGGCCGACGAGCAGTACTTC.

This clonotype showed up just a few times. V is TRBV6-1 and J is TRBJ2-4, with TRBD1 identical over 9 bases. Germline-derived CDR1 and CDR2 are MNHNS and SASEGT. Germline trimming cut 7 bases from V and 3 bases from J; bases unmatched to any gene: 7. The length of the CDR3 is 15 residues. CDR3 protein: CASTRDRGGKNIQYF. The CDR3 region has the DNA TGTGCCAGCACAAGAGACAGGGGGGGCAAAAACATTCAGTACTTC.

This clonotype was seen repeatedly, ten times or more. The chain links TRBV7-9 to TRBJ2-2; D is possibly TRBD2 (6 bases). The germline V gene encodes CDR1 SEHNR and CDR2 FQNEAQ (reference sequence). Trimming removed 0 bases from V and 0 bases from J, with 8 bases in between. The CDR3 is 16 residues long. This chain's CDR3 is CASSLAGTPNTGELFF. The CDR3 DNA reads as TGTGCCAGCAGCTTAGCCGGGACTCCGAACACCGGGGAGCTGTTTTTT.

The V gene is TRBV29-1, the J gene TRBJ2-5; maybe TRBD2 (6 bases). CDR3 length equals 13 residues. The germline CDR1 and CDR2 sequences are SQVTM and ANQGSEA. The ends were cut back, 4 bases at V and 4 bases at J, with 13 bases in the middle. The CDR3 here is CSVVHAGLETQYF. The CDR3 DNA reads TGCAGCGTTGTCCACGCGGGATTAGAGACCCAGTACTTC.

This clonotype was recorded many times. V and J are TRBV2 and TRBJ1-1; D is unclear. V lost 5 bases to trimming and J lost 4 bases, with 14 bases between them. The CDR3 covers 14 residues. Per the germline V gene, CDR1 is SNHLY and CDR2 is FYNNEI. CDR3 protein: CASSRSEVGTEAFF. CDR3 coding DNA: TGTGCCAGCAGTCGTTCCGAGGTCGGCACTGAAGCTTTCTTT.

The chain links TRBV6-2 or TRBV6-3 to TRBJ1-5; maybe TRBD1 (5 bases). V was pared by 2 bases and J by 3 bases, with 20 bases between. The CDR3 runs 18 residues. Germline V gene data show CDR1 as MNHEY and CDR2 as SVGEGT. The CDR3: CASSYRPTYPGTNQPQHF. CDR3 DNA: TGTGCCAGCAGTTACCGGCCCACCTACCCAGGGACCAATCAGCCCCAGCATTTT.

This clonotype was seen repeatedly, ten times or more. The chain links TRBV28 to TRBJ2-7; 8 nucleotides align to TRBD2. Germline loops: CDR1 MDHEN, CDR2 SYDVKM. The junction had 7 bases not matched to a gene; V was cut back by 7 bases and J by 2 bases. The CDR3 runs to 14 residues. CDR3 amino acids: CASTPGGAAYEQYF. CDR3 sequence (DNA): TGTGCCAGCACCCCGGGAGGGGCGGCCTACGAGCAGTACTTC.

This CDR3 is CAIAGQGAGRETQYF. CDR3 sequence (DNA): TGTGCCATTGCGGGACAGGGGGCTGGACGAGAGACCCAGTACTTC. The chain has TRBV28 and TRBJ2-5; 12 nucleotides line up with TRBD1. CDR1 is MDHEN, CDR2 SYDVKM, per germline. J gave up 4 bases and V 10 bases, and 10 bases lay outside the gene matches. The CDR3 consists of 15 residues.